The 2 T cell receptor beta chains presented below share a single source sample, sequenced in a study of shared clonotypes between healthy human individuals. It was CD45RO-negative cells, positively selected for CCR7, that made up naive CD8 cells, with terminally differentiated effector memory CD45RA+ cells excluded. Produced via immunoSEQ multiplex PCR; TCRdb's table is partial and in-frame only. Among about 2.2 million clones listed, around 93% were seen once. Sequenced material: naive CD8+ T cells from PBMCs. All receptors come from a man aged 18 to 35 in good health. Some clones in this sample may be carry-over from other donors' samples.

The chain has TRBV7-9 and TRBJ2-7; TRBD1 agrees at 7 bases. The CDR3 contains 14 residues. The germline CDR1 and CDR2 sequences are SEHNR and FQNEAQ (reference sequence). With V trimmed by 4 bases and J by 2 bases, 5 bases remained unmatched. CDR3 DNA: TGTGCCAGCAGCTCGACAGGGAGCGCCTACGAGCAGTACTTC. Protein: CASSSTGSAYEQYF.

The V call is TRBV7-9, the J call TRBJ2-3; the match to TRBD2 covers 8 bases. The CDR3 spans 16 residues. Germline-derived CDR1 and CDR2 are SEHNR and FQNEAQ (reference sequence). Trimming took 5 bases from V and 2 from J; bases not matched to a gene: 9. The CDR3 DNA sequence: TGTGCCAGCAGCCCGCAGCGGGAGTGGTACACAGATACGCAGTATTTT. It is translated as CASSPQREWYTDTQYF. Full variable domain (outside the CDR3, taken from reference TRBV7-9 and TRBJ2-3): DTGVSQNPRHKITKRGQNVTFRCDPISEHNRLYWYRQTLGQGPEFLTYFQNEAQLEKSRLLSDRFSAERPKGSFSTLEIQRTEQGDSAMYLCASSPQREWYTDTQYFGPGTRLTVL.